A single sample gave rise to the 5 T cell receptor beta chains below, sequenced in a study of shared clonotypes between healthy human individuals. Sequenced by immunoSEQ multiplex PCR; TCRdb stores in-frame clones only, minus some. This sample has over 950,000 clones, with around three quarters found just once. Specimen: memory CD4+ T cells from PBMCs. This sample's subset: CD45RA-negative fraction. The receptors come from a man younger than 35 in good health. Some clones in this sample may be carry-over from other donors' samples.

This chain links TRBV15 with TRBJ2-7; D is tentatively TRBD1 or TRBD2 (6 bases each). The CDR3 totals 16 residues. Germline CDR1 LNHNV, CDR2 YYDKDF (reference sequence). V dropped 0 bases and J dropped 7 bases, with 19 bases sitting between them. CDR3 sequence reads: CATSRDILAGAGEQYF. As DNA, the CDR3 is TGTGCCACCAGCAGAGATATCTTAGCAGGGGCGGGAGAGCAGTACTTC.

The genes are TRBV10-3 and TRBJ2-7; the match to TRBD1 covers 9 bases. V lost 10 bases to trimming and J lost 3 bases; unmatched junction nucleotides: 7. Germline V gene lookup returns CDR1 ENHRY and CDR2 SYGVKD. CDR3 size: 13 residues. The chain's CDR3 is CATSGQGNYEQYF. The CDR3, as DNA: TGTGCCACGTCGGGACAGGGCAACTACGAGCAGTACTTC.

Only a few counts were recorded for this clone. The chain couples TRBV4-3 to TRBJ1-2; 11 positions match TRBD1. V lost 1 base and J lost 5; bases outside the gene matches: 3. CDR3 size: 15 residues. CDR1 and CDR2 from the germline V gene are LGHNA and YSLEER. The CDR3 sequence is CASSQGTGGAYGYTF. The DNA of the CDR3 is TGCGCCAGCAGCCAAGGGACAGGGGGCGCGTATGGCTACACCTTC.

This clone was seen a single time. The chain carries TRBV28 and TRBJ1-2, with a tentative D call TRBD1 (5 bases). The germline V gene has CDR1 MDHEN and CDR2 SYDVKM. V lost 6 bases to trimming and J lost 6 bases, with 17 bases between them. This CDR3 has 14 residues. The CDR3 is CASRAGQGTDGYTF. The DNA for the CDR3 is TGTGCCAGCAGGGCCGGCCAAGGGACCGATGGCTACACCTTC.

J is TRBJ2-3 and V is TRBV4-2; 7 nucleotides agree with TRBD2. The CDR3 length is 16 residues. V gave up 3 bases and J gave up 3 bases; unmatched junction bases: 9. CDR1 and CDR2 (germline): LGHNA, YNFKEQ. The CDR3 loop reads CASSHGNPGGTDTQYF. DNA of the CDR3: TGTGCCAGCAGCCATGGCAATCCGGGGGGAACAGATACGCAGTATTTT.